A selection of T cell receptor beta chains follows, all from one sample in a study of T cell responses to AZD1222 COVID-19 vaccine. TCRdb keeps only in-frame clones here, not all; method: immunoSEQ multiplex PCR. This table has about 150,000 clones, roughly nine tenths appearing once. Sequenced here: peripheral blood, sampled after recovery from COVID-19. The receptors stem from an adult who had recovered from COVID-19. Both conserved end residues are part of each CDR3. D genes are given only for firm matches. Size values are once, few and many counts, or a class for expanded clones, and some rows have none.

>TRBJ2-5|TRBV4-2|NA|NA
TGTGCCAGCAGCCAAGTTGGGATAGGGGCGCAAGAGACCCAGTACTTC
CASSQVGIGAQETQYF
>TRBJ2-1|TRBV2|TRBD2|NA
TGTGCCAGCAGACTAGCGAGCTCCTACAATGAGCAGTTCTTC
CASRLASSYNEQFF
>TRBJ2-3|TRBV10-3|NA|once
TGTGCCATCACCTTAAGCGGGACAGATACGCAGTATTTT
CAITLSGTDTQYF
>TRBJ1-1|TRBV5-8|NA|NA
TGTGCCAGCAGCCCCTCGGGGGCCAGGAACACTGAAGCTTTCTTT
CASSPSGARNTEAFF
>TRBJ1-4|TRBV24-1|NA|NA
TGTGCCACCAGTGATGTCACCGGGACAAACGAAAAACTGTTTTTT
CATSDVTGTNEKLFF
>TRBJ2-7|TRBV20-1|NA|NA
TGCAGTGCTAAATCCTACGAGCAGTACTTC
CSAKSYEQYF
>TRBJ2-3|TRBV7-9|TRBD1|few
TGTGCCAGTGATTGGACAGGGAGAACAGATACGCAGTATTTT
CASDWTGRTDTQYF
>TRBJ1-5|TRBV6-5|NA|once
TGTGCCAGCGCCCGGGACACTAATCAGCCCCAGCATTTT
CASARDTNQPQHF
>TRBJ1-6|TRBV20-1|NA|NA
TGCAGTGCTAGTCCCCAGTCGGTAGATAATTCACCCCTCCACTTT
CSASPQSVDNSPLHF
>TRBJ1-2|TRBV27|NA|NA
TGTGCCAGCAGTTTAAGAGGGGTCGGCTACACCTTC
CASSLRGVGYTF
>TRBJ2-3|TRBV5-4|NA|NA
TGTGCCAGCACCCTTGGACCAGGGGGCACAGATACGCAGTATTTT
CASTLGPGGTDTQYF
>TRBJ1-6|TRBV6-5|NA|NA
TGTGCCAGCAGTTCCGGACAGCCAGCAGGTTCACCCCTCCACTTT
CASSSGQPAGSPLHF
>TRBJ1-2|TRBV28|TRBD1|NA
TGTGCCAGCAGTCTACCGACAGGGACGGGCTACACCTTC
CASSLPTGTGYTF
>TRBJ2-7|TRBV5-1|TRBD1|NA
TGCGCCAGCAGCTTGTACAGGGGGGACGAGCAGTACTTC
CASSLYRGDEQYF
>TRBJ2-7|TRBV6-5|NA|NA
TGTGCCAGCGGACCGGGACAAATCTACGAGCAGTACTTC
CASGPGQIYEQYF